This T cell receptor beta chain comes out of a study of T cells after yellow fever vaccination. Whole-study results and caveats: Detected again after the booster were most primary-vaccination clones, at nearly 97% CD4 and 80% to 90% CD8.

This clonotype has only a few counts. Antigen specificity is unknown. This CDR3 has 15 residues. Trimming pared 5 bases from V and 7 bases from J, leaving 18 bases between. CDR1 is SEHNR and CDR2 is FQNEAQ in the germline V gene (reference sequence). TCRdb passed the 5' RACE reads through MiXCR, listing each CDR3 protein once. The data hold roughly 170,000 distinct CDR3 sequences, with roughly a tenth observed a single time. The receptor's source is a man younger than 35 who received the YFV17D yellow fever vaccine. The V gene is TRBV7-9, the J gene TRBJ1-5; a possible D gene is TRBD1 (5 bases). The sample consisted of CD8+ T cells sorted from PBMCs, taken 45 days after the yellow fever booster vaccination. The CDR3 DNA is TGTGCCAGCAGCCCGGGGACGCCCGGTTCCCAGCCCCAGCATTTT. Amino acid sequence: CASSPGTPGSQPQHF.